Listed below are T cell receptor beta chains from one sample, sequenced in a study of T cells in localized non-small cell lung cancer. Profiled with immunoSEQ multiplex PCR; TCRdb holds only in-frame clones, not every one. The sample records some 35,000 clones, over 85% being singletons. The specimen comprised peripheral blood, sampled before any cancer treatment. Source of these receptors: a female donor older than 55 with stage I lung adenocarcinoma. Each CDR3 is given with its conserved first and last residue. Fields, in order: J gene, V gene, clone size, D gene, CDR3 DNA, CDR3 protein. A D gene is named only where the DNA matches it firmly. Size is stated for part of the rows, as once, few or many counts, or as a class when the clone is expanded.

TRBJ2-7	TRBV7-3	few	.	TGTGCCAGCAGCTCATTCGGACAGTCCTACGAGCAGTACTTC	CASSSFGQSYEQYF
TRBJ2-7	TRBV4-1	once	TRBD1	TGCGCCAGCAGCCAACAAAGGGGGACAGGGGTCTACGAGCAGTACTTC	CASSQQRGTGVYEQYF
TRBJ1-5	TRBV5-4	.	TRBD1	TGTGCCAGCAGCTTGGGGACAGGGGTTGGTCAGCCCCAGCATTTT	CASSLGTGVGQPQHF
TRBJ2-3	TRBV5-6	.	.	TGTGCCAGCAGCTTGGCCGGGCGCCCGGAATATACGCAGTATTTT	CASSLAGRPEYTQYF
TRBJ1-2	TRBV5-4	.	.	TGTGCCAGCAGCTTGCGGAGTGCGGGCTACACCTTC	CASSLRSAGYTF
TRBJ1-5	TRBV19	once	.	TGTGCCAGTAGTATTTTTTATGGGGGTAAAAGCAATCAGCCCCAGCATTTT	CASSIFYGGKSNQPQHF
TRBJ2-1	TRBV5-1	.	TRBD2	TGCGCCAGCAGCTTGGGTAGCGGGGGGGCCTCCTACAATGAGCAGTTCTTC	CASSLGSGGASYNEQFF
TRBJ1-1	TRBV6-1	.	.	TGTGCCAGCAGTTCAGGGGTGGGCACTGAAGCTTTCTTT	CASSSGVGTEAFF
TRBJ1-2	TRBV7-2	.	TRBD1	TGTGCCAGCAGCTTATCCGGCCAGGGGGCATTGCCCTACACCTTC	CASSLSGQGALPYTF
TRBJ1-5	TRBV6-1	.	.	TGTGCCAGCAGTGAGAACAGTCCACATCAGCCCCAGCATTTT	CASSENSPHQPQHF
TRBJ2-2	TRBV11-3	.	.	TGTGCCAGCAGCTTAGTAGCTGGGGGCGGCGGGGAGCTGTTTTTT	CASSLVAGGGGELFF
TRBJ2-7	TRBV11-3	.	.	TGTGCCAGCAGCTTATCCCCAGGGTTCGAGCAGTACTTC	CASSLSPGFEQYF
TRBJ2-1	TRBV19	.	.	TGTGCCAGTAGTATGGAAGGCTCATACAATGAGCAGTTCTTC	CASSMEGSYNEQFF
TRBJ2-7	TRBV19	.	TRBD1	TGTGCCAGTAGTACCTCGGGACAGTCCTACGAGCAGTACTTC	CASSTSGQSYEQYF
TRBJ1-6	TRBV5-6	.	.	TGTGCCAGCAGCTTGGCCAATGGGGCGGAGAGCTCCTATAATTCACCCCTCCACTTT	CASSLANGAESSYNSPLHF
TRBJ1-2	TRBV5-4	.	.	TGTGCCAGCAGCTTGGAACAGGGCTATGGCTACACCTTC	CASSLEQGYGYTF
TRBJ1-2	TRBV7-9	.	.	TGTGCCAGCAGCTTAGGTGCCGGGACCTTAGAGGGCTACACCTTC	CASSLGAGTLEGYTF
TRBJ1-5	TRBV2	once	TRBD1	TGTGCCAGCAGCGAGCAGGGGGTCGGGAGCAATCAGCCCCAGCATTTT	CASSEQGVGSNQPQHF
TRBJ1-2	TRBV11-2	.	.	TGTGCCAGCAGCTTATCGGGGTTCTATGGCTACACCTTC	CASSLSGFYGYTF
TRBJ2-6	TRBV19	.	.	TGTGCCAGTAAAAGAAGGGACCCGAGCTCTGGGGCCAACGTCCTGACTTTC	CASKRRDPSSGANVLTF
TRBJ1-6	TRBV14	.	TRBD1	TGTGCCAGCAGCCAAGAAGTGAATCGGGGACAGGTGATCTCCTATAATTCACCCCTCCACTTT	CASSQEVNRGQVISYNSPLHF
TRBJ2-1	TRBV21-1	.	.	TGTGCCAGCACCGGCGCAACGTCCTACAATGAGCAGTTCTTC	CASTGATSYNEQFF
TRBJ1-5	TRBV2	.	.	TGTGCCAGCAGTGTAGATCAGGGCCAGCCCCAGCATTTT	CASSVDQGQPQHF
TRBJ2-5	TRBV28	.	.	TGTGCGACAGACAACCAAGAGACCCAGTACTTC	CATDNQETQYF
TRBJ2-5	TRBV2	.	.	TGTGCCAGCTCAGGGGCCGGGGCGAGGGGAGAGACCCAGTACTTC	CASSGAGARGETQYF
TRBJ2-5	TRBV5-1	.	TRBD1	TGCGCCAGCAGCTTGCGGGGTCAAGGGGGCACGGAGACCCAGTACTTC	CASSLRGQGGTETQYF
TRBJ1-4	TRBV28	.	.	TGTGCCAGCAGTTTATCGGTGAGGGGCAAACTGTTTTTT	CASSLSVRGKLFF
TRBJ2-5	TRBV7-6	.	TRBD1	TGTGCCAGCAGCAGACGTGGACAGGGGGCTAGGGGGGAGACCCAGTACTTC	CASSRRGQGARGETQYF
TRBJ1-4	TRBV7-9	.	.	TGTGCCAGCAGCTTTAGCCGGAGCGAAAAACTGTTTTTT	CASSFSRSEKLFF
TRBJ1-2	TRBV29-1	.	.	TGCAGCGTTGGGACCGGGGGGGCTCAGGGCTACACCTTC	CSVGTGGAQGYTF
TRBJ2-5	TRBV7-2	.	TRBD1	TGTGCCAGCAGCCGAGGGACAGGGCGTCAAGAGACCCAGTACTTC	CASSRGTGRQETQYF
TRBJ1-2	TRBV6-6	once	.	TGTGCCAGCAGTTTGGAGGGGACCTTCTATGGCTACACCTTC	CASSLEGTFYGYTF
TRBJ1-2	TRBV10-3	.	.	TGTGCCGCTGCCGTTGGGGGTGGTAACTATGGCTACACCTTC	CAAAVGGGNYGYTF
TRBJ2-2	TRBV7-9	.	.	TGTGCCAGCAGCTTATCTGGGGAGCTGTTTTTT	CASSLSGELFF
TRBJ1-2	TRBV19	.	TRBD1	TGTGCCAGTAGTCCGGGGGACAGGGAAACGGTCATCTATGGCTACACCTTC	CASSPGDRETVIYGYTF
TRBJ1-6	TRBV6-1	few	TRBD1	TGTGCCAGCAGTCGCGACAGGGGGGGAAGCTCACCCCTCCACTTT	CASSRDRGGSSPLHF
TRBJ1-2	TRBV7-2	.	TRBD1	TGTGCCAGCAGCCCTCAAGGGGGCAGCCCTACTTCTGGACCGTACACCTTC	CASSPQGGSPTSGPYTF
TRBJ1-4	TRBV9	.	TRBD1	TGTGCCAGCAGCCTGGGGACAGGGTATACTAATGAAAAACTGTTTTTT	CASSLGTGYTNEKLFF
TRBJ2-1	TRBV7-3	.	TRBD2	TGTGCCAGCAGCTTCAGCGGGGGGGCAGGTAATGAGCAGTTCTTC	CASSFSGGAGNEQFF
TRBJ1-1	TRBV6-5	.	TRBD1	TGTGCCAGCAGTCGAGGACAGGTAGGCACTGAAGCTTTCTTT	CASSRGQVGTEAFF
TRBJ1-1	TRBV5-4	.	.	TGTGCCAGCAGCTTCGCGGTAGCGAACACTGAAGCTTTCTTT	CASSFAVANTEAFF
TRBJ1-1	TRBV5-6	.	.	TGTGCCAGCAGCTTAATCGGGGCCCCTGAAGCTTTCTTT	CASSLIGAPEAFF
TRBJ2-7	TRBV27	.	.	TGTGCCAGCAGTTTAGTTGGCAGGGGTGACGAGCAGTACTTC	CASSLVGRGDEQYF
TRBJ1-4	TRBV5-8	once	.	TGTGCCAGCAGCTCTCCCGGTGATGGGCGGGCACTGTTTTTT	CASSSPGDGRALFF
TRBJ2-2	TRBV11-3	.	TRBD2	TGTGCCAGCAGCCCCGGCGGGGGATTAAGGGAGCTGTTTTTT	CASSPGGGLRELFF
TRBJ1-5	TRBV27	.	.	TGTGCCAGCAGTCGGACAGATAGCAATCAGCCCCAGCATTTT	CASSRTDSNQPQHF
TRBJ1-5	TRBV5-1	.	.	TGCGCCAGCAGCTTGGGGGGGCTGGGCAATCAGCCCCAGCATTTT	CASSLGGLGNQPQHF
TRBJ1-1	TRBV4-1	.	.	TGCGCCAGCAGCCAAGATGGAAACACTGAAGCTTTCTTT	CASSQDGNTEAFF
TRBJ1-2	TRBV6-5	.	TRBD1	TGTGCCAGCAGTTCATCGGGACAGGGCGACATCTATGGCTACACCTTC	CASSSSGQGDIYGYTF
TRBJ2-1	TRBV5-4	.	TRBD2	TGTGCCAGCAGCTTGGGTGGGACTAGCGGCCGGCATGAGCAGTTCTTC	CASSLGGTSGRHEQFF
TRBJ2-1	TRBV9	.	.	TGTGCCAGCAGCTTTTCTCTAGCGCACAATGAGCAGTTCTTC	CASSFSLAHNEQFF